Presented here are 25 T cell receptor beta chains from one specimen sequenced in a study of blood T cell repertoires in COVID-19. Sequencing used immunoSEQ multiplex PCR; TCRdb keeps in-frame clones, though not all of them. The data show roughly 240,000 clones, more than 75% seen once. Sequencing used PBMCs or T cells enriched from blood (not recorded which). The receptors here all came from a woman in her forties or fifties who had recovered from COVID-19.

The V call is TRBV4-3, the J call TRBJ1-2; 7 bases are a match to TRBD1. The CDR3 has 15 residues. The germline V gene has CDR1 LGHNA and CDR2 YSLEER. V trimming: 3 bases; J trimming: 5 bases; junction bases outside the gene matches: 9. This CDR3 is CASSHLNTGDYGYTF. The CDR3 DNA reads TGCGCCAGCAGCCACCTCAATACAGGGGATTATGGCTACACCTTC.

This sequence joins TRBV28 and TRBJ1-1; 9 positions agree with TRBD1. This CDR3 contains 15 residues. Germline V CDR1 and CDR2: MDHEN, SYDVKM. J gave up 6 bases and V 5 bases, and 10 bases lay outside the gene matches. Here the CDR3 reads CASSTPGTGKAEAFF. The DNA of the CDR3 is TGTGCCAGCAGTACCCCTGGGACAGGGAAGGCTGAAGCTTTCTTT.

V is TRBV29-1 and J is TRBJ1-1; no clear D gene. Germline CDR1 is SQVTM and CDR2 is ANQGSEA. The V end was cut by 0 bases, the J end by 4 bases, with 15 bases between. This CDR3 is 15 amino acids long. CDR3 sequence (DNA): TGCAGCGTTGAAGATCGGGGAGGGTTGAGCACTGAAGCTTTCTTT. Translated: CSVEDRGGLSTEAFF.

The genes are TRBV9 and TRBJ2-3; weak D call: TRBD2 (5 bases). The length of the CDR3 is 14 residues. Germline V gene lookup returns CDR1 SGDLS and CDR2 YYNGEE. Trimming pared 0 bases from V and 1 base from J, leaving 6 bases between. CDR3 nucleotide sequence: TGTGCCAGCAGCGTAGAGGGAGGCACAGATACGCAGTATTTT. It codes for CASSVEGGTDTQYF.

V is TRBV11-3 and J is TRBJ2-1, with 8 nucleotides matching TRBD1. CDR3 size: 13 residues. Germline CDR1 is SGHNT and CDR2 is YENEEA. V dropped 5 bases and J dropped 9; count of bases not matched to a gene: 6. This chain's CDR3 is CASSPGQAGEQFF. In DNA, the CDR3 is TGTGCCAGCAGCCCGGGACAGGCCGGTGAGCAGTTCTTC.

V gene TRBV5-1 combines with J gene TRBJ2-5; TRBD2 matches 12 bases. The ends lost 4 bases at V and 4 bases at J; junction bases unmatched: 8. The CDR3 is 16 amino acids. Germline CDR1 SGHRS, CDR2 YFSETQ. Here the CDR3 DNA reads TGCGCCAGCAGCCTGAGACTAGCGGGGGAGGGAGAGACCCAGTACTTC. Protein product: CASSLRLAGEGETQYF.

The J gene is TRBJ2-7, the V gene TRBV5-1, with TRBD1 identical over 7 bases. The germline V gene has CDR1 SGHRS and CDR2 YFSETQ. Germline trimming cut 4 bases from V and 5 bases from J; bases unmatched to any gene: 3. The CDR3 is 12 residues long. This chain's CDR3 is CASSRQGHEQYF. The CDR3 nucleotides read TGCGCCAGCAGCCGACAGGGTCACGAGCAGTACTTC.

This clone was detected only a few times. This chain joins TRBV10-2 and TRBJ2-5; no definite D call. Germline V gene sequence: CDR1 WSHSY, CDR2 SAAADI. Trimming shortened V by 4 bases and J by 4 bases, and 7 bases separated the two germline ends. This CDR3 comprises 12 residues. The DNA of the CDR3 is TGCGCCAGCAGTGCCCTCTTAGAGACCCAGTACTTC. The encoded protein is CASSALLETQYF.

The chain carries TRBV27 and TRBJ2-7; D call uncertain. V gave up 0 bases and J gave up 2 bases, with 5 bases separating them. The CDR3 is made up of 13 amino acids. Germline V gene sequence: CDR1 MNHEY, CDR2 SMNVEV (reference sequence). CDR3 bases: TGTGCCAGCAGTTTATCTTGGCCCTACGAGCAGTACTTC. Translated: CASSLSWPYEQYF.

This chain connects TRBV2 to TRBJ2-7, with no clear D. V was clipped by 4 bases and J by 0 bases, with 4 bases between them. Germline V lookup: CDR1 SNHLY, CDR2 FYNNEI. The CDR3 extends over 12 amino acids. Here the CDR3 DNA reads TGTGCCAGCAGTGCTAGCTCCTACGAGCAGTACTTC. It encodes CASSASSYEQYF.

V usage is TRBV14 and J usage is TRBJ1-3, with TRBD1 as a possible D gene (5 bases). Per germline, CDR1 SGHDN and CDR2 FVKESK. This CDR3 is 18 amino acids long. Trimming removed 1 base at V and 0 bases at J, with 16 bases between. DNA for the CDR3: TGTGCCAGCAGCCAAGGTACCCTCAGGGCAAGCTCTGGAAACACCATATATTTT. Translation gives CASSQGTLRASSGNTIYF. Combining the CDR3 with reference TRBV14 and TRBJ1-3 gives the whole variable domain EAGVTQFPSHSVIEKGQTVTLRCDPISGHDNLYWYRRVMGKEIKFLLHFVKESKQDESGMPNNRFLAERTGGTYSTLKVQPAELEDSGVYFCASSQGTLRASSGNTIYFGEGSWLTVV.

The chain links TRBV11-3 to TRBJ2-3; 14 bases are shared with TRBD2. The CDR3 runs 17 residues. The V gene's germline CDR1 is SGHNT and CDR2 YENEEA. The junction had 5 bases not matched to a gene; V was cut back by 1 base and J by 5 bases. CDR3 region: CASSLATSGGAIDTQYF. CDR3 nucleotides: TGTGCCAGCAGCTTAGCGACTAGCGGGGGGGCGATAGATACGCAGTATTTT.

This clone was observed a single time. The gene calls are TRBV4-2 and TRBJ2-3; possible D gene TRBD1, 5 bases. Trimming took 4 bases from V and 0 from J, leaving 20 bases between them. Germline V gene data show CDR1 as LGHNA and CDR2 as YNFKEQ. The CDR3 sequence is 18 residues long. The DNA for the CDR3 is TGTGCCAGCAGCCTAGACGTCCGGGCAGGGCTTAGCACAGATACGCAGTATTTT. The encoded protein is CASSLDVRAGLSTDTQYF.

This chain joins TRBV19 and TRBJ1-2, with TRBD1 matching 7 bases. The CDR3 sequence is 15 residues long. Germline lookup yields CDR1 LNHDA and CDR2 SQIVND (reference sequence). V trimming: 6 bases; J trimming: 1 base; junction bases outside the gene matches: 8. CDR3 residues: CASSDAGTVNYGYTF. CDR3 bases: TGTGCCAGTAGCGATGCAGGGACAGTTAACTATGGCTACACCTTC. Variable domain in full (rest from reference TRBV19 and TRBJ1-2): DGGITQSPKYLFRKEGQNVTLSCEQNLNHDAMYWYRQDPGQGLRLIYYSQIVNDFQKGDIAEGYSVSREKKESFPLTVTSAQKNPTAFYLCASSDAGTVNYGYTFGSGTRLTVV.

The chain employs TRBV9 and TRBJ1-6; D uncertain. Trimming shortened V by 0 bases and J by 2 bases, and 12 bases separated the two germline ends. CDR3 length equals 17 residues. The germline gives CDR1 SGDLS, CDR2 YYNGEE. In nucleotides, the CDR3 is TGTGCCAGCAGCGTAGGGCCCCGGGGTACCTATAATTCACCCCTCCACTTT. Its translation: CASSVGPRGTYNSPLHF.

CDR3 coding DNA: TGTGCCAGCAGCCCCCCCACCGGGACAGGGGAATCACCCCTCCACTTT. It yields the protein CASSPPTGTGESPLHF. The chain carries TRBV5-4 and TRBJ1-6, with 10 bases identical to TRBD1. This CDR3 has 16 amino acids. V lost 4 bases and J lost 10; bases outside the gene matches: 11. Per germline, CDR1 SGHNT and CDR2 YYREEE (reference sequence).

The count of this clone is one. The chain joins TRBV4-1 to TRBJ1-6; D perhaps matches TRBD1 (5 bases). The CDR3 has 13 amino acids. V lost 3 bases to trimming and J lost 7 bases, with 7 bases between them. CDR1 and CDR2 (germline): MGHRA, YSYEKL. CDR3 sequence reads: CASSQKGNSPLHF. The CDR3, as DNA: TGCGCCAGCAGCCAGAAGGGGAATTCACCCCTCCACTTT.

The chain employs TRBV2 and TRBJ2-7; the D is unclear. The germline CDR1 and CDR2 sequences are SNHLY and FYNNEI. The V end lost 6 bases, the J end lost 4 bases, and 7 bases lay between the germline ends. CDR3 length: 11 residues. In nucleotides, the CDR3 is TGTGCCAGCAGGGCTTGGTACGAGCAGTACTTC. Amino acids: CASRAWYEQYF.

The V call is TRBV10-2, the J call TRBJ1-5, with a possible D match to TRBD1 (6 bases). V was clipped by 0 bases and J by 2 bases, with 11 bases between them. The CDR3 has 16 residues. CDR1 is WSHSY, CDR2 SAAADI, per germline. The CDR3 loop reads CASSESGRGGNQPQHF. The CDR3 region has the DNA TGCGCCAGCAGTGAGTCCGGCAGGGGTGGCAATCAGCCCCAGCATTTT.

This chain uses TRBV3-1 (or the pseudogene TRBV3-2) with TRBJ2-1; 15 bases align to TRBD2. CDR3 length: 18 residues. The V gene end was trimmed by 3 bases and the J gene end by 4 bases; junction bases not matched to a gene: 7. CDR1 is LGHDT and CDR2 is YNNKEL in the germline V gene (reference sequence). The CDR3 DNA reads TGTGCCAGCAGCCAGGGACTAGCGGGGGGCCGGATTTACAATGAGCAGTTCTTC. Translating gives CASSQGLAGGRIYNEQFF.

This sequence joins TRBV7-8 and TRBJ2-7; TRBD2 matches 9 bases. The V and J ends lost 2 bases and 2 bases, in that order; junction bases with no gene match: 4. The CDR3 has 15 residues. CDR1 is SGHVS, CDR2 FQNEAQ, per germline. The CDR3 here is CASSLIAGATYEQYF. DNA of the CDR3: TGTGCCAGCAGCTTAATAGCGGGAGCGACCTACGAGCAGTACTTC.

The genes are TRBV11-2 and TRBJ1-3; 8 nucleotides match TRBD1. The CDR3 has 14 residues. V was pared by 11 bases and J by 3 bases, with 9 bases of the junction left unmatched. Per the germline V gene, CDR1 is SGHAT and CDR2 is FQNNGV. Written as DNA, the CDR3 is TGTGCCGGAAGCCGGGACAGGCGTGGAAACACCATATATTTT. Translated, it gives CAGSRDRRGNTIYF.

This clone was observed a single time. The CDR3 DNA reads TGTGCCAGCAGTTACCAAGGACAGTTTAATGAAAAACTGTTTTTT. Translated: CASSYQGQFNEKLFF. This chain links TRBV6-2 or TRBV6-3 with TRBJ1-4, with D tentatively TRBD1 (6 bases). The CDR3 is 15 residues long. Trimming removed 2 bases from V and 4 bases from J, with 11 bases in between. CDR1 is MNHEY, CDR2 SVGEGT, per germline.

The chain joins TRBV5-1 to TRBJ2-2; a weak D match, TRBD1 (6 bases). The germline CDR1 and CDR2 sequences are SGHRS and YFSETQ. V lost 3 bases and J lost 7, with 16 bases in between. There are 15 residues in the CDR3. CDR3 protein: CASSWLEQGVGELFF. In DNA form, the CDR3 reads TGCGCCAGCAGCTGGCTTGAACAGGGAGTCGGGGAGCTGTTTTTT.

The rearrangement uses TRBV10-3 and TRBJ1-6; no definite D call. CDR1 and CDR2 (germline): ENHRY, SYGVKD. There are 14 residues in the CDR3. V was pared by 3 bases and J by 9 bases, with 12 bases between. CDR3 nucleotides: TGTGCCATCAGTGACACCGGGGTTGGTTCACCCCTCCACTTT. Translated: CAISDTGVGSPLHF.